The clone carrying this T cell receptor beta chain was recorded only once. Its antigen is unidentified. Deep-level settings were used for running the assay. Repertoires were generated with immunoSEQ multiplex PCR, while TCRdb's copy carries only in-frame clones and drops some. The table records about a million clones, approximately 80% of them present only once. This specimen belongs to a study of shared clonotypes between healthy human individuals. Study-wide results and limits: Rarefaction showed that sequencing of sorted subsets was incomplete (despite large depth). Naive subsets generally exceeded memory subsets in estimated richness. It was the non-shared clonotypes that had lower generation probabilities than clonotypes shared by all four donors.

Material for sequencing was memory CD4+ T cells from PBMCs. The subset was: CD45RA-negative fraction. The clonotype was recovered from a young man in good health. Some clones in this sample may be carry-over from other donors' samples.

The CDR3 loop is CSVVRLVNTGELFF. DNA for the CDR3: TGCAGCGTTGTACGGCTTGTAAACACCGGGGAGCTGTTTTTT. This chain uses TRBV29-1 with TRBJ2-2, with D uncertain. The CDR3 is 14 residues long. V was cut by 4 bases and J by 2 bases, with 11 bases left in between. Germline V lookup: CDR1 SQVTM, CDR2 ANQGSEA.